One sample yielded the 9 T cell receptor beta chains listed below, sequenced in a study of OX40 agonist ivuxolimab in advanced cancers. Only in-frame clones appear in the TCRdb table, and some are missing; sequencing was by immunoSEQ multiplex PCR. This table holds approximately 26,000 clones, 79% found once. Sequencing used CD4+ or CD8+ T cells sorted from blood, obtained in a trial of the OX40 agonist ivuxolimab. These receptors were collected from an adult with an advanced solid tumor such as melanoma, head and neck, liver or kidney cancer.

The DNA for the CDR3 is TGTGCCAGCAGCCCAATGGCGGGTGGGGGAAACATTCAGTACTTC. Translating it yields CASSPMAGGGNIQYF. The chain joins TRBV5-6 to TRBJ2-4; the D gene could be TRBD1 or TRBD2 (5 bases each). The V gene's germline CDR1 is SGHDT and CDR2 YYEEEE. This CDR3 is 15 amino acids long. Trimming shortened V by 4 bases and J by 6 bases, and 17 bases separated the two germline ends.

This clone has just a few counts. V usage is TRBV2 and J usage is TRBJ1-2, with a weak D call TRBD1 (6 bases). Germline V gene lookup returns CDR1 SNHLY and CDR2 FYNNEI. This CDR3 is built from 13 residues. Trimming took off 8 bases at V and 4 bases at J, with 14 bases between the two ends. For the CDR3, the DNA is TGTGCCAGCGGACAGACAGTTGGCTATGGCTACACCTTC. Protein product: CASGQTVGYGYTF.

The rearrangement uses TRBV7-9 and TRBJ2-1; either TRBD1 or TRBD2 may supply D (5 bases each). The CDR3 has 12 amino acids. Germline-derived CDR1 and CDR2 are SEHNR and FQNEAQ (reference sequence). Trimming shortened V by 1 base and J by 10 bases, and 8 bases separated the two germline ends. This CDR3 reads CASSLVGTEQFF. CDR3 coding DNA: TGTGCCAGCAGCTTAGTAGGGACGGAGCAGTTCTTC.

The chain joins TRBV9 to TRBJ2-1; 7 positions agree with TRBD2. V dropped 4 bases and J dropped 2; count of bases not matched to a gene: 9. The CDR3 spans 16 residues. Germline V gives CDR1 SGDLS, CDR2 YYNGEE. CDR3 nucleotide sequence: TGTGCCAGCAGCACGGGGGAGCGGGGAACCTACAATGAGCAGTTCTTC. Translating gives CASSTGERGTYNEQFF. Variable domain in full (rest from reference TRBV9 and TRBJ2-1): DSGVTQTPKHLITATGQRVTLRCSPRSGDLSVYWYQQSLDQGLQFLIQYYNGEERAKGNILERFSAQQFPDLHSELNLSSLELGDSALYFCASSTGERGTYNEQFFGPGTRLTVL.

The rearrangement uses TRBV7-3 and TRBJ2-5; D gene ambiguous. There are 13 residues in the CDR3. From germline, CDR1 is SGHTA and CDR2 FQGTGA. V was shortened by 5 bases and J by 0 bases, with 7 bases between the two germline ends. CDR3 sequence: CASSPPNQETQYF. The CDR3 DNA reads as TGTGCCAGCAGCCCCCCTAACCAAGAGACCCAGTACTTC.

The chain combines TRBV7-6 with TRBJ2-1; 10 bases align to TRBD2. The germline CDR1 and CDR2 sequences are SGHVS and FNYEAQ. This CDR3 region has 15 residues. The ends lost 5 bases at V and 5 bases at J; junction bases unmatched: 6. CDR3 sequence (DNA): TGTGCCAGCAGCATTCTAGCGGGGGCTAACAATGAGCAGTTCTTC. Translating it yields CASSILAGANNEQFF.

V gene TRBV6-5 combines with J gene TRBJ2-1, with TRBD1 matching 7 bases. Per the germline V gene, CDR1 is MNHEY and CDR2 is SVGAGI. This CDR3 has 14 amino acids. V gave up 6 bases and J gave up 5 bases; unmatched junction bases: 7. CDR3 nucleotide sequence: TGTGCCAGCAGCCCCGGGACAGACCACAATGAGCAGTTCTTC. Its protein is CASSPGTDHNEQFF.

The rearrangement joins TRBV6-4 to TRBJ1-5, with 10 bases that match TRBD1. CDR3 length equals 16 residues. Trimming cost V 5 bases and J 5 bases; bases outside gene matches: 9. Germline V gene lookup returns CDR1 MRHNA and CDR2 SNTAGT. DNA of the CDR3: TGTGCCAGCAGTACCGTGCCAGGGACAGGGGATCAGCCCCAGCATTTT. Translation: CASSTVPGTGDQPQHF.

This clone appeared once. This chain links TRBV4-3 with TRBJ2-1; perhaps D is TRBD1 or TRBD2 (6 bases each). CDR1 is LGHNA and CDR2 is YSLEER in the germline V gene. The CDR3 covers 16 residues. Deletions cut 4 bases from V and 0 bases from J, with 13 bases between. The CDR3 loop is CASSLGGLLSYNEQFF. The CDR3 DNA sequence: TGCGCCAGCAGCCTTGGGGGGCTGCTCTCCTACAATGAGCAGTTCTTC.